The next 11 T cell receptor beta chains were all read from a single sample in a study of T cell clonality in common variable immunodeficiency. Study conclusions and caveats: In common variable immunodeficiency, TCR beta chains reportedly carried fewer deletions and N-nucleotide insertions.

Only in-frame clones appear in the TCRdb table, and some are missing; sequencing was by immunoSEQ multiplex PCR. The repertoire table contains 15,000 to 16,000 clones. No antigen is known for these receptors. Sample: peripheral blood mononuclear cells. Every receptor here comes from a human donor with common variable immunodeficiency.

As to this clone: The read finishes 3 residues shy of the CDR3 end, and the germline J gene is used to complete it. V is TRBV5-1 and J is TRBJ2-7; 7 bases are shared with TRBD2. The CDR3 extends over 13 amino acids. Germline values: CDR1 SGHRS, CDR2 YFSETQ. V trimming: 3 bases; J trimming: 3 bases; junction bases outside the gene matches: 3. The sequenced part of the CDR3 DNA is TGCGCCAGCAGCTCGGGGGGATTCTACGAG. Its translation is CASSSGGFYE. Given in full, the CDR3 is CASSSGGFYEQYF.

Note on this clone: The read finishes 3 residues shy of the CDR3 end, and the germline J gene is used to complete it. The chain links TRBV6-1 to TRBJ2-2, with D uncertain. Germline V gene lookup returns CDR1 MNHNS and CDR2 SASEGT. V lost 2 bases to trimming and J lost 7 bases, with 14 bases between them. The CDR3 has 15 residues. CDR3 DNA (partial): TGTGCCAGCAGTGAAAGGGTAGGGTTCAGCGGGGAG. This sequence encodes CASSERVGFSGE. The whole CDR3 is CASSERVGFSGELFF.

This clone shows up as medium-sized by frequency. The read is 3 residues too short to cover the CDR3 end, so that end is filled in from the germline J gene. V is TRBV5-4 and J is TRBJ2-3, with 9 bases lining up with TRBD2. J gave up 5 bases and V 6 bases, and 13 bases lay outside the gene matches. The CDR3 is 16 amino acids. In germline, CDR1 is SGHNT, CDR2 YYREEE (reference sequence). The CDR3 spells CASTPLAGVEGDTQYF. Incomplete CDR3 DNA: TGTGCCAGCACCCCTTTAGCGGGAGTTGAGGGAGATACG.

As concerns this clone: The read gets to within 3 residues of the CDR3 end, and the germline J gene fills in the rest. The gene calls are TRBV2 and TRBJ2-7, with a tentative D call TRBD1 (8 bases). This CDR3 contains 15 residues. Between the trimmed V and J ends, which lost 6 bases and 0 bases, there was a span of 15 bases. Germline V gene lookup returns CDR1 SNHLY and CDR2 FYNNEI. The CDR3 protein is CASRTGGGSSYEQYF. The sequenced CDR3 bases are TGTGCCAGCAGAACAGGGGGGGGGAGCTCCTACGAG.

Comment on this clone: The CDR3 goes on 3 residues after the read ends, and that part is filled in from the germline J gene. The rearrangement links TRBV30 to TRBJ1-1; D is ambiguous. This CDR3 region has 15 residues. V shed 4 bases and J shed 0 bases, with 15 bases lying between them. The V gene's germline CDR1 is GTSNPN and CDR2 SVGIG (reference sequence). The CDR3 loop is CAWTSMGPMNTEAFF. The sequenced part of the CDR3 DNA is TGTGCCTGGACTTCTATGGGCCCAATGAACACTGAA.

Frequency places this clone as medium-sized. The sequenced fragment ends 3 residues before the CDR3 boundary, so the rest is inferred from the germline J gene. The V call is TRBV4-2, the J call TRBJ2-5, with D tentatively TRBD1 (6 bases). Germline V gene lookup returns CDR1 LGHNA and CDR2 YNFKEQ. This CDR3 has 21 residues. The V end was cut by 4 bases, the J end by 0 bases, with 30 bases between. Partial CDR3 DNA: TGTGCCAGCAGCCCCCCGCAACCACCAGGTATGGGACAACTATACCAAGAGACC. Its translation: CASSPPQPPGMGQLYQET. The whole CDR3 protein is CASSPPQPPGMGQLYQETQYF.

Concerning this clone: Read coverage stops 3 residues before the CDR3 terminus; the germline J gene supplies the remainder. The rearrangement links TRBV5-1 to TRBJ2-5; D not resolved. Trimming pared 0 bases from V and 5 bases from J, leaving 11 bases between. The CDR3 sequence is 14 residues long. Germline V gives CDR1 SGHRS, CDR2 YFSETQ. The CDR3 is CASSLVPSAETQYF. The sequenced part of the CDR3 DNA is TGCGCCAGCAGCTTGGTCCCAAGTGCGGAGACC. The whole variable domain, remainder taken from reference TRBV5-1 and TRBJ2-5, is KAGVTQTPRYLIKTRGQQVTLSCSPISGHRSVSWYQQTPGQGLQFLFEYFSETQRNKGNFPGRFSGRQFSNSRSEMNVSTLELGDSALYLCASSLVPSAETQYFGPGTRLLVL.

As for this clone: With the read ending 3 residues before the CDR3 end, the germline J gene is used to fill in that end. The rearrangement joins TRBV2 to TRBJ2-7; 11 nucleotides match TRBD1. V was pared by 1 base and J by 2 bases, with 1 base of the junction left unmatched. This CDR3 is 15 amino acids long. CDR1 and CDR2 from the germline V gene are SNHLY and FYNNEI. The CDR3 spells CASSEEGQGAYEQYF. CDR3 DNA, as far as it was read: TGTGCCAGCAGTGAAGAGGGACAGGGGGCCTACGAG.

Points on this clone: Read sequence stops 3 residues before the CDR3 end, and the germline J gene provides the missing end. The J gene is TRBJ1-2, the V gene TRBV19; 9 nucleotides align to TRBD1. The junction had 6 bases not matched to a gene; V was cut back by 7 bases and J by 6 bases. This CDR3 contains 13 residues. From germline, CDR1 is LNHDA and CDR2 SQIVND (reference sequence). The CDR3 sequence is CASTTGTGHGYTF. The CDR3 DNA, read in part, is TGTGCCAGTACCACCGGGACAGGGCATGGC.

Comments on this clone: Read data end 3 residues before the CDR3 end; the end is taken from the germline J gene. The V gene is TRBV30, the J gene TRBJ2-5; D is unresolved. V lost 4 bases, J lost 3 bases, and 6 bases lay in between. CDR1 and CDR2 (germline): GTSNPN, SVGIG (reference sequence). The CDR3 is 11 residues long. The CDR3 protein is CAWTRKETQYF. CDR3 DNA (partial): TGTGCCTGGACCAGAAAAGAGACC.

As regards this clone: The read halts 3 residues ahead of the CDR3 end, with the missing end drawn from the germline J gene. The J gene is TRBJ1-3, the V gene TRBV7-6, with D maybe TRBD1 (6 bases). V dropped 0 bases and J dropped 1 base, with 7 bases sitting between them. The CDR3 length is 15 residues. Looked up from germline, CDR1 is SGHVS and CDR2 is FNYEAQ. CDR3 bases read: TGTGCCAGCAGCTTAGCGACAGGTTCTGGAAACACC. It codes for CASSLATGSGNT. The full CDR3 sequence reads CASSLATGSGNTIYF.